This record concerns one TCR beta chain sequence. Its antigen is as yet unknown. In the same sample, other DNA sequences code for this CDR3. CDR1 MNHEY and CDR2 SMNVEV come from the germline V gene (reference sequence). This CDR3 contains 15 residues. Trimming cost V 3 bases and J 2 bases; bases outside gene matches: 3. The sample belongs to a study of shared clonotypes between healthy human individuals. General study results and limits: On the whole, naive subsets had larger estimated richness than memory subsets had. With a few donors compared, around 4.7% of naive CD4 clonotypes were shared.

Method: immunoSEQ multiplex PCR; TCRdb's copy keeps in-frame clones and lacks some. The table includes over a million clones, approximately 96% detected once. A CD45RA+ naive subset and a CD45RA-negative memory subset were split from CD4+ cells. The chain carries TRBV27 and TRBJ1-5, with TRBD1 matching over 8 bases. This clonotype was obtained from a man aged 25-40 years in good health. Sequencing used naive CD4+ T cells sorted from blood. Regarding subset: CD45RA+ positively selected. DNA of the CDR3: TGTGCCAGCAGTTTGTCAGGGGGCGGCAATCAGCCCCAGCATTTT. It is translated as CASSLSGGGNQPQHF.